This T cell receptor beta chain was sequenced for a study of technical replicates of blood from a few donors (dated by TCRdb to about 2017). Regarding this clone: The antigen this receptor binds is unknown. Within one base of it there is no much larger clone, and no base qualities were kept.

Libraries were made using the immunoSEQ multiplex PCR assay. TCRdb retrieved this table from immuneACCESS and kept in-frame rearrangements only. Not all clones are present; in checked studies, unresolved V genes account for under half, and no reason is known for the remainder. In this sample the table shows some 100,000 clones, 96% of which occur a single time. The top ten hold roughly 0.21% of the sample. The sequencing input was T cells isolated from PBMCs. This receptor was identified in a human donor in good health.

The nucleotides are TGCGCCAGCAGCCTCAAGGTCGGGACAGGGGGCCTATCGGCCTACGAGCAGTACTTC. It specifies CASSLKVGTGGLSAYEQYF. The sequence links TRBV4-1 to TRBJ2-7; 12 nucleotides in the junction match TRBD1. Sequences MGHRA (CDR1) and YSYEKL (CDR2) are obtained from the germline V gene. Trimming takes 4 bases off V and 2 bases off J; junction bases not matched to a gene: 15. The CDR3 contains 19 residues, cysteine and phenylalanine counted. The retained sequence is limited to the CDR3, 57 bases, with the frame set at the first base.